The source of this TCR beta chain is a study of Ad26.COV2.S vaccination and SARS-CoV-2 variants. On the study more broadly: Once or twice, 56 days apart, Ad26.COV2.S was delivered intramuscularly. Regarding the study as a whole: Comparable non-spike TCR breadth was observed in vaccine and placebo recipients.

This clone has a single count. Its antigen is currently unknown. Sequenced by immunoSEQ multiplex PCR; TCRdb stores in-frame clones only, minus some. The sample consists of fewer than 500,000 clones, approximately 89% of them appearing once. The CDR3 extends over 15 amino acids. Germline values: CDR1 SGHRS, CDR2 YFSETQ. J gave up 8 bases and V 2 bases, and 7 bases lay outside the gene matches. As to treatment: 15 to 20 received Ad26.COV2.S at low or high dose, single or two shots; roughly five received placebo; per-sample allocation not given. The investigators took samples on day 63 after the first vaccine or placebo injection.

This receptor was taken from a person aged 18 to 59 who received the Ad26.COV2.S COVID-19 vaccine or a placebo. This chain uses TRBV5-1 with TRBJ2-1, with 10 bases matching TRBD2. The input for sequencing was peripheral blood, taken in a trial of Ad26.COV2.S vaccine versus placebo. The CDR3 region has the DNA TGCGCCAGCAGCTTAGGAGCGGGGGGGAATTATGAGCAGTTCTTC. Protein product: CASSLGAGGNYEQFF.